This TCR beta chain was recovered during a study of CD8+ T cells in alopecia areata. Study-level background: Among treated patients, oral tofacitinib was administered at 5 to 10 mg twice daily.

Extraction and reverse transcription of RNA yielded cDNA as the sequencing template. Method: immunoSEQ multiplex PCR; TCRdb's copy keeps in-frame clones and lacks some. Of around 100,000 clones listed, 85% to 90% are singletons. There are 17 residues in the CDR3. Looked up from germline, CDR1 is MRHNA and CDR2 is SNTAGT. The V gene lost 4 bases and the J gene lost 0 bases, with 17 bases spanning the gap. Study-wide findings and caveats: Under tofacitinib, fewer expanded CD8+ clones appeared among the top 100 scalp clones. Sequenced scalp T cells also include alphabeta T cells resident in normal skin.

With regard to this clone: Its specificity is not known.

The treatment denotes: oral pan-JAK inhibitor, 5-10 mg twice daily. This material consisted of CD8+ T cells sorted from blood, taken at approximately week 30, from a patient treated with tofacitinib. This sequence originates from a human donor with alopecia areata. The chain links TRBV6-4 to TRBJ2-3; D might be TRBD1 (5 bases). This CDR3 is CASSVDTSLLSTDTQYF. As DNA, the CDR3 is TGTGCCAGCAGTGTGGACACTTCTCTTCTTAGCACAGATACGCAGTATTTT.